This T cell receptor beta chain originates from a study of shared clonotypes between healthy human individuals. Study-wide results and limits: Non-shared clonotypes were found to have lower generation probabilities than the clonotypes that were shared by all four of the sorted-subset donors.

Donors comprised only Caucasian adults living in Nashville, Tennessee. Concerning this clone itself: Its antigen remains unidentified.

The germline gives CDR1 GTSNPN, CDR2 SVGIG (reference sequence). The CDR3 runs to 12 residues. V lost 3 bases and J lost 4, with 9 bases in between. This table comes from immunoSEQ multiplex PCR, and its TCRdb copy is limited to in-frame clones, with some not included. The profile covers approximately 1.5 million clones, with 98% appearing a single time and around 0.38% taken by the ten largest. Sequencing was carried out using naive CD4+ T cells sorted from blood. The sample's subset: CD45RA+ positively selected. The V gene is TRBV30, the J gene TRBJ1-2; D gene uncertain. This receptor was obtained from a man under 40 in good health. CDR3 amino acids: CAWRITAYGYTF. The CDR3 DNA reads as TGTGCCTGGAGGATTACCGCCTATGGCTACACCTTC.